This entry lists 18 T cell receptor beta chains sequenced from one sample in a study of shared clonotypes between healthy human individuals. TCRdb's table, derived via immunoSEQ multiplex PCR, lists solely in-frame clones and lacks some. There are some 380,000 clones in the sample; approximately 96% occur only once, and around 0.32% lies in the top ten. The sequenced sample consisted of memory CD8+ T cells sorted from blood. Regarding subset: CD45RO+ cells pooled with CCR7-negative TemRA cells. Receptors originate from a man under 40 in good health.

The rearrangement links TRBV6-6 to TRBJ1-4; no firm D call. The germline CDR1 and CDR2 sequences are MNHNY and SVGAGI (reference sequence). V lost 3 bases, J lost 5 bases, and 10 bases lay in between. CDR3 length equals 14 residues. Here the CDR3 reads CASSYTSANEKLFF. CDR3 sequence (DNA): TGTGCCAGCAGTTATACGTCGGCGAATGAAAAACTGTTTTTT.

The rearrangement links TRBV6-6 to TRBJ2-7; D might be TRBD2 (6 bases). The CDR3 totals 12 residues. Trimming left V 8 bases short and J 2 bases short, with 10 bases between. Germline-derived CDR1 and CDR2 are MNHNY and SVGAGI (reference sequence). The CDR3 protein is CASRDLPYEQYF. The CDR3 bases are TGTGCCAGCCGGGACTTGCCCTACGAGCAGTACTTC.

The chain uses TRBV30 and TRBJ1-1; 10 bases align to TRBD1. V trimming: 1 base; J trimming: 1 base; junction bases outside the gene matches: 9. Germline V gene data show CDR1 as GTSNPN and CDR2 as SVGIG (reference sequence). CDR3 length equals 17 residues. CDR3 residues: CAWSGYGTGAANTEAFF. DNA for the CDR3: TGTGCCTGGAGTGGATACGGGACAGGGGCGGCGAACACTGAAGCTTTCTTT.

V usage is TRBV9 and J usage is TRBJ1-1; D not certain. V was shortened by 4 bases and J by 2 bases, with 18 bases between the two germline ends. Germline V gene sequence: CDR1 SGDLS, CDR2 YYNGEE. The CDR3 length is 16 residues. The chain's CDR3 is CASSPPHRVTNTEAFF. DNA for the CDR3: TGTGCCAGCAGCCCACCCCATCGGGTGACAAACACTGAAGCTTTCTTT.

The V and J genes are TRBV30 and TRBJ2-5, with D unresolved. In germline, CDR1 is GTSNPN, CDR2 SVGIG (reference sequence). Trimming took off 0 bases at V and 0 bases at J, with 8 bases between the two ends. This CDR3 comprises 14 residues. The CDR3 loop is CAWSVNLYQETQYF. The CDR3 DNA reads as TGTGCCTGGAGTGTCAACTTGTACCAAGAGACCCAGTACTTC.

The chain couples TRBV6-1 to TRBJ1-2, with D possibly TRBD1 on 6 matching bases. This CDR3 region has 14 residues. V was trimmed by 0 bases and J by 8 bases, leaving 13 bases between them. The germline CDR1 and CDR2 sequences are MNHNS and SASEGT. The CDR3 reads CASSEAGRGQGYTF. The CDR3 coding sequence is TGTGCCAGCAGTGAAGCAGGCAGGGGTCAGGGCTACACCTTC.

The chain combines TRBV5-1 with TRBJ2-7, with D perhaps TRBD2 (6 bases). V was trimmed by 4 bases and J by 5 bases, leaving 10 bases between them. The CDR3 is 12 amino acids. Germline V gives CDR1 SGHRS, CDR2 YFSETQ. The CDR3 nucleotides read TGCGCCAGCAGCCAGGGCGGGAACGAGCAGTACTTC. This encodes CASSQGGNEQYF.

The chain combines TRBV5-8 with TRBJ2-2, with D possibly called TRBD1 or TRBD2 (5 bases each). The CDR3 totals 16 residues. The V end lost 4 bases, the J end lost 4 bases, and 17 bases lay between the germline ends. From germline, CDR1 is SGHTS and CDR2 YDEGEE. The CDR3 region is CASSRGAKDGTGELFF. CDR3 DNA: TGTGCCAGCAGCCGAGGGGCAAAGGACGGCACCGGGGAGCTGTTTTTT.

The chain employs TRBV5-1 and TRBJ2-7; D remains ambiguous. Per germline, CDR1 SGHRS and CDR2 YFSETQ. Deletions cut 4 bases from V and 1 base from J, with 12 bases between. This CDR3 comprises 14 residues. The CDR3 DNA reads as TGCGCCAGCAGCGTGGCGGAACCGTCCTACGAGCAGTACTTC. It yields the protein CASSVAEPSYEQYF.

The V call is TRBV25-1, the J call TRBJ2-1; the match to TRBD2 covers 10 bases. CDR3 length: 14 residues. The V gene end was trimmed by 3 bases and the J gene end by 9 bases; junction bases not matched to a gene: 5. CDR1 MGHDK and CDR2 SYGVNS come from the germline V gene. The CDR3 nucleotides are TGTGCCAGCAGTGAGAGCGGGAGGGCCACTGAGCAGTTCTTC. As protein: CASSESGRATEQFF.

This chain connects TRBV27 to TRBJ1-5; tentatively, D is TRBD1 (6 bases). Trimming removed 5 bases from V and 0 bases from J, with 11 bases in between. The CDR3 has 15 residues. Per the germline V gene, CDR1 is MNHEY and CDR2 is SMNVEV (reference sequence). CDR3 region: CASSPRQASNQPQHF. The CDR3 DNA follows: TGTGCCAGCAGTCCGAGACAGGCTAGCAATCAGCCCCAGCATTTT.

The CDR3 loop is CAHQRGQGSYEQYF. CDR3 DNA sequence: TGTGCCCACCAAAGGGGACAGGGATCCTACGAGCAGTACTTC. V gene TRBV6-1 combines with J gene TRBJ2-7; the match to TRBD1 covers 9 bases. The CDR3 has 14 amino acids. V lost 11 bases, J lost 1 base, and 9 bases stayed unmatched. CDR1 and CDR2 (germline): MNHNS, SASEGT.

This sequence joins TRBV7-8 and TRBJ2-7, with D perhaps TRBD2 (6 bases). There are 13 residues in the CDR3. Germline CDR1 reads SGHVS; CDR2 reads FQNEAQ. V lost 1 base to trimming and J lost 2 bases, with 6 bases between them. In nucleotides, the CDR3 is TGTGCCAGCAGCTTAGGGACTACCTACGAGCAGTACTTC. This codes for CASSLGTTYEQYF.

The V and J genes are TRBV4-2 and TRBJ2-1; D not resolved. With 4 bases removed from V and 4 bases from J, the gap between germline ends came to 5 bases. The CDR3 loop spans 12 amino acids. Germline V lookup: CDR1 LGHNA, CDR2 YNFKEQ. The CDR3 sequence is CASSLSYNEQFF. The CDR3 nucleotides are TGTGCCAGCAGCCTAAGTTACAATGAGCAGTTCTTC.

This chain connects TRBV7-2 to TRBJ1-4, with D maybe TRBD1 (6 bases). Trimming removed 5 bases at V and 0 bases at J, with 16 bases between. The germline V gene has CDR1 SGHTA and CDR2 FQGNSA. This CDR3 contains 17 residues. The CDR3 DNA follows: TGTGCCAGCAGCCCATGGGGGGGCCGAGCAACTAATGAAAAACTGTTTTTT. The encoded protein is CASSPWGGRATNEKLFF.

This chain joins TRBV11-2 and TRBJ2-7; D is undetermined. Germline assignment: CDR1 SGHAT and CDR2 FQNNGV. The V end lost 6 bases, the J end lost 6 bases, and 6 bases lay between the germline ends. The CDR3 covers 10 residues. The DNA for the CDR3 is TGTGCCAGCAGGCGAGGCGAGCAGTACTTC. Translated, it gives CASRRGEQYF.

CDR3 sequence reads: CASSVREAGGELFF. The CDR3 DNA sequence: TGTGCCAGCAGTGTGCGGGAGGCGGGCGGGGAGCTGTTTTTT. This chain joins TRBV2 and TRBJ2-2; 8 bases align to TRBD2. J gave up 7 bases and V 4 bases, and 5 bases lay outside the gene matches. The CDR3 has 14 amino acids. From germline, CDR1 is SNHLY and CDR2 FYNNEI.

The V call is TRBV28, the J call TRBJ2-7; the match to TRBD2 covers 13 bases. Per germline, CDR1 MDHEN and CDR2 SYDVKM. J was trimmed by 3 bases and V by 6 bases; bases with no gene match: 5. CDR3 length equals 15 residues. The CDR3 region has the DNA TGTGCCAGCAGGTCGACTAGCGGGAGGTTCTACGAGCAGTACTTC. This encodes CASRSTSGRFYEQYF.